Each of the 19 T cell receptor beta chains below was sequenced from the same sample in a study of T cell responses to AZD1222 COVID-19 vaccine. Clones were read by immunoSEQ multiplex PCR, and TCRdb kept only the in-frame ones, dropping some. The profile shows around 140,000 clones, roughly 85% of them singletons. The sequences come from peripheral blood, collected 28 days after the second dose of the MenACWY control vaccine. All receptors come from an adult who received the MenACWY meningococcal vaccine as a control.

This clone appeared a few times. The V and J genes are TRBV19 and TRBJ1-1; D might be TRBD1 (5 bases). The V end lost 3 bases, the J end lost 1 base, and 9 bases lay between the germline ends. This CDR3 region has 14 residues. From germline, CDR1 is LNHDA and CDR2 SQIVND (reference sequence). In DNA, the CDR3 is TGTGCCAGTAGTATTGCCAGGGCGAACACTGAAGCTTTCTTT. This translates into CASSIARANTEAFF.

The V call is TRBV10-3, the J call TRBJ1-2, with TRBD1 as a possible D gene (6 bases). This CDR3 has 13 amino acids. Trimming pared 6 bases from V and 6 bases from J, leaving 14 bases between. Germline CDR1 reads ENHRY; CDR2 reads SYGVKD. CDR3 sequence: CAIRLQGEDGYTF. The CDR3 coding sequence is TGTGCCATCAGGTTACAGGGAGAGGATGGCTACACCTTC.

The chain carries TRBV7-2 and TRBJ2-6, with D unclear. This CDR3 contains 18 residues. Looked up from germline, CDR1 is SGHTA and CDR2 is FQGNSA. V lost 1 base to trimming and J lost 0 bases, with 13 bases between them. CDR3 sequence (DNA): TGTGCCAGCAGCTTAGATTCTGGACGGTTCTCTGGGGCCAACGTCCTGACTTTC. It is translated as CASSLDSGRFSGANVLTF.

The chain links TRBV6-5 to TRBJ1-6; TRBD1 matches at 9 bases. V shed 4 bases, J shed 8 bases, and the junction held 0 bases outside the gene matches. CDR3 length: 13 amino acids. Per the germline V gene, CDR1 is MNHEY and CDR2 is SVGAGI. CDR3 protein: CASSWDRDSPLHF. The CDR3 nucleotides are TGTGCCAGCAGTTGGGACAGGGATTCACCCCTCCACTTT.

The chain carries TRBV18 and TRBJ1-6; a possible D gene is TRBD1 (6 bases). This CDR3 contains 14 residues. The V end was cut by 3 bases, the J end by 6 bases, with 9 bases between. Germline V gene sequence: CDR1 KGHSH, CDR2 LQKENI. CDR3 nucleotides: TGTGCCAGCTCACCTGACAGGCGTAATTCACCCCTCCACTTT. Translated: CASSPDRRNSPLHF.

The CDR3 is CASSPRQDYGYTF. The CDR3 bases are TGTGCCAGCAGTCCCAGACAGGACTATGGCTACACCTTC. This chain joins TRBV12-3 or TRBV12-4 and TRBJ1-2; a weak D match, TRBD1 (6 bases). The CDR3 covers 13 residues. With 5 bases removed from V and 3 bases from J, the gap between germline ends came to 10 bases.

This clone was observed a handful of times. As DNA, the CDR3 is TGTGCCAGCAGTGACAGCCCGAACACCGGGGAGCTGTTTTTT. Protein: CASSDSPNTGELFF. The chain carries TRBV2 and TRBJ2-2, with D uncertain. The CDR3 has 14 residues. With 3 bases removed from V and 0 bases from J, the gap between germline ends came to 5 bases. The germline CDR1 and CDR2 sequences are SNHLY and FYNNEI. Looking up the rest from reference TRBV2 and TRBJ2-2 gives the full variable domain: EPEVTQTPSHQVTQMGQEVILRCVPISNHLYFYWYRQILGQKVEFLVSFYNNEISEKSEIFDDQFSVERPDGSNFTLKIRSTKLEDSAMYFCASSDSPNTGELFFGEGSRLTVL.

This chain links TRBV27 with TRBJ2-3, with 16 bases identical to TRBD2. V shed 3 bases and J 2 bases; nucleotides not matched to a gene: 11. This CDR3 spans 20 amino acids. Germline V gene lookup returns CDR1 MNHEY and CDR2 SMNVEV (reference sequence). CDR3 in amino acids: CASSLGTSGRALRATDTQYF. The CDR3, as DNA: TGTGCCAGCAGTTTGGGGACTAGCGGGAGGGCCCTCCGGGCCACAGATACGCAGTATTTT.

The V call is TRBV4-3, the J call TRBJ1-1; TRBD1 might be the D (5 bases). CDR1 is LGHNA, CDR2 YSLEER, per germline. Trimming took 0 bases from V and 3 from J, leaving 17 bases between them. The CDR3 is 17 residues long. CDR3 sequence reads: CASSQDFFRGGDTEAFF. CDR3 in DNA: TGCGCCAGCAGCCAAGATTTTTTCCGGGGCGGGGACACTGAAGCTTTCTTT.

J is TRBJ2-6 and V is TRBV6-5; no firm D call. V was pared by 4 bases and J by 0 bases, with 7 bases between. In germline, CDR1 is MNHEY, CDR2 SVGAGI. The CDR3 extends over 15 amino acids. In DNA form, the CDR3 reads TGTGCCAGCAGTTCATCCCTCTCTGGGGCCAACGTCCTGACTTTC. Translation gives CASSSSLSGANVLTF.

This clone was counted only a few times. The chain has TRBV29-1 and TRBJ2-2, with D possibly matching TRBD1 (6 bases). From germline, CDR1 is SQVTM and CDR2 ANQGSEA. This CDR3 has 14 residues. V was trimmed by 5 bases and J by 6 bases, leaving 16 bases between them. The CDR3 sequence: CSVFNPQGAGELFF. The CDR3, as DNA: TGCAGCGTTTTCAACCCACAGGGAGCCGGGGAGCTGTTTTTT.

The J gene is TRBJ2-6, the V gene TRBV11-3; 8 bases line up with TRBD1. V lost 1 base, J lost 0 bases, and 8 bases stayed unmatched. The V gene's germline CDR1 is SGHNT and CDR2 YENEEA. The length of the CDR3 is 19 residues. CDR3 coding DNA: TGTGCCAGCAGCTTAGGGCCGGGACAGGTTTTCTCTGGGGCCAACGTCCTGACTTTC. Translation gives CASSLGPGQVFSGANVLTF. Complete variable domain (other parts from reference TRBV11-3 and TRBJ2-6): EAGVVQSPRYKIIEKKQPVAFWCNPISGHNTLYWYLQNLGQGPELLIRYENEEAVDDSQLPKDRFSAERLKGVDSTLKIQPAELGDSAVYLCASSLGPGQVFSGANVLTFGAGSRLTVL.

In its sample, this clone was seen a few times. V gene TRBV3-1 (or the pseudogene TRBV3-2) combines with J gene TRBJ2-3; D is perhaps TRBD2 (6 bases). CDR3 size: 13 residues. Germline lookup yields CDR1 LGHDT and CDR2 YNNKEL (reference sequence). Trimming removed 4 bases from V and 6 bases from J, with 11 bases in between. The DNA for the CDR3 is TGTGCCAGCAGCCTTACTAGCTTGGATACGCAGTATTTT. Amino acid sequence: CASSLTSLDTQYF.

The table lists this clone with a few counts. The chain uses TRBV27 and TRBJ1-5; 8 bases align to TRBD1. The trim removed 10 bases at V and 1 base at J, leaving 3 bases unmatched. This CDR3 contains 13 residues. Germline CDR1 is MNHEY and CDR2 is SMNVEV (reference sequence). CDR3 in DNA: TGTGCCACCCGGACAGGGAGCAATCAGCCCCAGCATTTT. It codes for CATRTGSNQPQHF.

This clone was counted a single time. Other DNA sequences of this sample code for an identical CDR3. The rearrangement links TRBV18 to TRBJ2-5; a weak D match, TRBD2 (5 bases). The CDR3 is made up of 13 amino acids. The germline V gene encodes CDR1 KGHSH and CDR2 LQKENI. Deletions cut 3 bases from V and 5 bases from J, with 10 bases between. The CDR3 spells CASSPGPGETQYF. CDR3 DNA sequence: TGTGCCAGCTCACCCGGACCGGGGGAGACCCAGTACTTC.

A note on this clone: At the DNA level, this CDR3 is encoded by other sequences in the same sample as well. This chain uses TRBV3-1 (or the pseudogene TRBV3-2) with TRBJ1-6; D remains unclear. Germline values: CDR1 LGHDT, CDR2 YNNKEL (reference sequence). Trimming shortened V by 0 bases and J by 7 bases, and 13 bases separated the two germline ends. CDR3 length equals 16 residues. CDR3 in amino acids: CASSQDSGSSNSPLHF. CDR3 sequence (DNA): TGTGCCAGCAGCCAAGACAGTGGCAGTTCCAATTCACCCCTCCACTTT.

The V gene is TRBV11-3, the J gene TRBJ2-1; 7 bases line up with TRBD1. Germline V gene data show CDR1 as SGHNT and CDR2 as YENEEA. The CDR3 loop spans 17 amino acids. V gave up 8 bases and J gave up 2 bases; unmatched junction bases: 15. The CDR3 coding sequence is TGTGCCAGCCAGGGGGATAGGGGGCAAAGGGCCTACAATGAGCAGTTCTTC. This translates into CASQGDRGQRAYNEQFF.

The gene calls are TRBV7-9 and TRBJ1-1, with TRBD1 matching 8 bases. The V and J ends lost 5 bases and 11 bases, in that order; junction bases with no gene match: 7. From germline, CDR1 is SEHNR and CDR2 FQNEAQ (reference sequence). The CDR3 covers 12 residues. The CDR3 nucleotides are TGTGCCAGCAGCCCAGGGGACAGGTCGGCTTTCTTT. It specifies CASSPGDRSAFF.

This rearrangement joins TRBV5-1 to TRBJ2-2, with D perhaps matching TRBD2 (6 bases). Trimming left V 0 bases short and J 2 bases short, with 11 bases between. Germline CDR1 is SGHRS and CDR2 is YFSETQ. This CDR3 contains 16 residues. The CDR3 loop reads CASSLVLAQNTGELFF. CDR3 sequence (DNA): TGCGCCAGCAGCTTGGTACTAGCTCAAAACACCGGGGAGCTGTTTTTT.